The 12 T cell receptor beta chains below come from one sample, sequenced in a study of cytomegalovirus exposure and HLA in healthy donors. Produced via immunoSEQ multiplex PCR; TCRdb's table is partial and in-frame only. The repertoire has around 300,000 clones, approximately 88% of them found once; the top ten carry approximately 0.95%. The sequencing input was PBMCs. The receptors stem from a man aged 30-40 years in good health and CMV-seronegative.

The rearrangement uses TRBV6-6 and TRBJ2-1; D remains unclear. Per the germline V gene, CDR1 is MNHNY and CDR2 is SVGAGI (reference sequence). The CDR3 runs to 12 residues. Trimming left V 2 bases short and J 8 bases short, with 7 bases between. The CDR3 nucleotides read TGTGCCAGCAGTTACGAGCGCTATGAGCAGTTCTTC. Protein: CASSYERYEQFF.

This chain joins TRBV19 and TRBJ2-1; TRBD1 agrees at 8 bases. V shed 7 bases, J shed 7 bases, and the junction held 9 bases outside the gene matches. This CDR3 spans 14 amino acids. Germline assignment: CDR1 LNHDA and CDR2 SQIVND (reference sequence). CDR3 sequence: CASTQTGATNEQFF. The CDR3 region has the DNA TGTGCCAGTACCCAGACAGGGGCAACAAATGAGCAGTTCTTC.

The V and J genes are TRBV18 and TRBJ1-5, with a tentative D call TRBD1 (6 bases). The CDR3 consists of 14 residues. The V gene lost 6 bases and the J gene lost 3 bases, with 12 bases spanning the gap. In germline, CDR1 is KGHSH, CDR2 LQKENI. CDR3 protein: CASSLDRDNQPQHF. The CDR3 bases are TGTGCCAGCTCCCTGGACAGAGACAATCAGCCCCAGCATTTT. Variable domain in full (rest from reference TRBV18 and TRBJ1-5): NAGVMQNPRHLVRRRGQEARLRCSPMKGHSHVYWYRQLPEEGLKFMVYLQKENIIDESGMPKERFSAEFPKEGPSILRIQQVVRGDSAAYFCASSLDRDNQPQHFGDGTRLSIL.

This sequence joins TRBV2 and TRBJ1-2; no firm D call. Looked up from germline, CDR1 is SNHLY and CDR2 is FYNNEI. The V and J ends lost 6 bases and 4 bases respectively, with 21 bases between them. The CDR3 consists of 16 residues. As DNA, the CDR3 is TGTGCCAGCAGGGTTGGGGATTGGGGAGGAAGCTATGGCTACACCTTC. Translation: CASRVGDWGGSYGYTF.

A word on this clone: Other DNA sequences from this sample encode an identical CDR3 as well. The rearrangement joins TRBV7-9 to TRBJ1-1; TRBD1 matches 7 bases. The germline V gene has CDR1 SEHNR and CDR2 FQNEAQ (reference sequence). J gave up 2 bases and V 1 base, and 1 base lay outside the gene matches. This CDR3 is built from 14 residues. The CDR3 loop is CASSLGTGNTEAFF. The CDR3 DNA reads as TGTGCCAGCAGCTTAGGGACAGGTAACACTGAAGCTTTCTTT.

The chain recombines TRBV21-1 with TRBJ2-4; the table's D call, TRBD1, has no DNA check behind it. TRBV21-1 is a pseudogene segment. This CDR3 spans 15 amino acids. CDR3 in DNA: TGTGCCAGCAGCAGCAGAGGGGGCAGGGGGAACATTCAGTACTTC. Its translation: CASSSRGGRGNIQYF.

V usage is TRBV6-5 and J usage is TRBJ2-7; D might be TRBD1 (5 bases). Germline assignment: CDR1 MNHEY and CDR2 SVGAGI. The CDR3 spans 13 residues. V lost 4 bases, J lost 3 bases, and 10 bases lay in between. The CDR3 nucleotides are TGTGCCAGCAGTTCCCCGACAGTCTACGAGCAGTACTTC. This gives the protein CASSSPTVYEQYF.

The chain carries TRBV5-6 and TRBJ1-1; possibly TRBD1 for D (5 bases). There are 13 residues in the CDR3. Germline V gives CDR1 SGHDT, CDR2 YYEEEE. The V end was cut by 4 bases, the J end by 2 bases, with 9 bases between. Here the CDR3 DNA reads TGTGCCAGCAGCCCCGGGACTAACACTGAAGCTTTCTTT. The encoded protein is CASSPGTNTEAFF.

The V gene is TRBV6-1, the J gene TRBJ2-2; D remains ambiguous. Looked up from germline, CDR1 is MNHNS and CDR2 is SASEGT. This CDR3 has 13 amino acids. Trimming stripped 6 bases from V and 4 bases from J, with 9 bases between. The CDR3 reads CASSLLATGELFF. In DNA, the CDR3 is TGTGCCAGCAGCCTTTTAGCCACCGGGGAGCTGTTTTTT.

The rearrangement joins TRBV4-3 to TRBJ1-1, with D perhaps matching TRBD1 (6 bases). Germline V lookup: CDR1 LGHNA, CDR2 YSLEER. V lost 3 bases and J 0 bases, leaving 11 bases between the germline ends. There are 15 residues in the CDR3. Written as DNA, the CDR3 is TGCGCCAGCAGCCATGGCACAGGGTTGAACACTGAAGCTTTCTTT. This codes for CASSHGTGLNTEAFF.

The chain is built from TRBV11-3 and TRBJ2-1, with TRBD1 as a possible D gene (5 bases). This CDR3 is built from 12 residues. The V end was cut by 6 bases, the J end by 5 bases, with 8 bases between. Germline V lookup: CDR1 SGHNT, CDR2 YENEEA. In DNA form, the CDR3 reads TGTGCCAGCAGTAAACAGGACAATGAGCAGTTCTTC. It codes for CASSKQDNEQFF.

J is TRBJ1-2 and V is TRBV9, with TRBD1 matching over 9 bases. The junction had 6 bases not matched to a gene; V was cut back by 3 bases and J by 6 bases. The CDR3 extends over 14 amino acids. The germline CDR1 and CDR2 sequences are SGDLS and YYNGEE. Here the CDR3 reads CASSAQQGADGYTF. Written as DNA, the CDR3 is TGTGCCAGCAGCGCGCAACAGGGGGCCGATGGCTACACCTTC.